The 15 T cell receptor beta chains listed next were all sequenced from one sample in a study of T cells in Graves' hyperthyroidism and ophthalmopathy. Template material for amplifying TCR beta CDR3 regions consisted of RNA transcripts. HTBI primers drove first-round RT-PCR of the TCR CDR3. Via MiXCR, TCRdb re-called the multiplex PCR reads, giving one row per CDR3 protein. Of 450,000 to 650,000 distinct CDR3 sequences in the sample, 14% are singletons; the top ten hold 7% to 9%. Material: blood. The receptor set was obtained from a woman in her late teens or twenties with Graves' ophthalmopathy.

This clonotype showed up just a few times. The CDR3 DNA reads as TGTGCCACCAGCAGAGATGAACTAGCCGTTAGCTCCTACAATGAGCAGTTCTTC. It codes for CATSRDELAVSSYNEQFF. The chain is built from TRBV15 and TRBJ2-1, with TRBD2 as a possible D gene (6 bases). This CDR3 spans 18 amino acids. V lost 0 bases, J lost 0 bases, and 15 bases lay in between. CDR1 and CDR2 from the germline V gene are LNHNV and YYDKDF (reference sequence).

This clonotype was seen ten or more times. The rearrangement links TRBV28 to TRBJ2-1; possibly TRBD1 or TRBD2 for D (5 bases each). From germline, CDR1 is MDHEN and CDR2 SYDVKM. This CDR3 spans 12 amino acids. Trimming shortened V by 4 bases and J by 8 bases, and 9 bases separated the two germline ends. The CDR3 loop is CASSSLGDEQFF. The DNA for the CDR3 is TGTGCCAGCAGTTCTCTGGGGGATGAGCAGTTCTTC.

The gene calls are TRBV30 and TRBJ2-7; weak D call: TRBD1 (6 bases). V was trimmed by 0 bases and J by 9 bases, leaving 15 bases between them. Germline lookup yields CDR1 GTSNPN and CDR2 SVGIG (reference sequence). The CDR3 has 13 amino acids. In DNA, the CDR3 is TGTGCCTGGAGTGTAGGTTTGTACAGGGCGCAGTACTTC. The encoded protein is CAWSVGLYRAQYF.

Only a few counts were recorded for this clonotype. This chain connects TRBV2 to TRBJ1-4; D not resolved. V lost 2 bases to trimming and J lost 8 bases, with 9 bases between them. CDR1 SNHLY and CDR2 FYNNEI come from the germline V gene. The CDR3 sequence is 13 residues long. The DNA for the CDR3 is TGTGCCAGCAGTGAATCCTTAGGGGAAAAACTGTTTTTT. This sequence encodes CASSESLGEKLFF.

In this sample, this clonotype turned up a few times. This sequence joins TRBV7-9 and TRBJ1-5; D unresolved. CDR3 length: 15 amino acids. Germline V lookup: CDR1 SEHNR, CDR2 FQNEAQ (reference sequence). Trimming removed 1 base from V and 3 bases from J, with 10 bases in between. CDR3 sequence: CASSLGSGYNQPQHF. The CDR3, as DNA: TGTGCCAGCAGCTTAGGATCGGGGTACAATCAGCCCCAGCATTTT.

This clonotype showed up many times. The rearrangement links TRBV28 to TRBJ2-7, with 9 bases matching TRBD2. V lost 2 bases and J lost 7; bases outside the gene matches: 6. Looked up from germline, CDR1 is MDHEN and CDR2 is SYDVKM. The CDR3 length is 14 residues. The CDR3 sequence is CASSLGGRAGEQYF. In DNA, the CDR3 is TGTGCCAGCAGTTTAGGCGGGAGGGCCGGAGAGCAGTACTTC.

This clonotype was found many times. The chain is built from TRBV7-9 and TRBJ2-3, with D perhaps being TRBD1 or TRBD2 (5 bases each). V was trimmed by 3 bases and J by 4 bases, leaving 11 bases between them. The CDR3 consists of 14 residues. Germline V gives CDR1 SEHNR, CDR2 FQNEAQ (reference sequence). DNA for the CDR3: TGTGCCAGCAGCTTCCGGGACGGCGCAGATACGCAGTATTTT. Amino acids: CASSFRDGADTQYF.

This clonotype occurred many times. The chain links TRBV20-1 to TRBJ2-1; TRBD1 agrees at 9 bases. J gave up 8 bases and V 3 bases, and 11 bases lay outside the gene matches. Germline lookup yields CDR1 DFQATT and CDR2 SNEGSKA (reference sequence). The CDR3 runs to 15 residues. CDR3 protein: CSASHGQGRGDEQFF. CDR3 coding DNA: TGCAGTGCTAGCCATGGACAGGGGAGAGGGGATGAGCAGTTCTTC.

This clonotype was recorded many times. This chain connects TRBV6-6 to TRBJ1-3; 7 nucleotides match TRBD1. V was pared by 2 bases and J by 0 bases, with 7 bases of the junction left unmatched. The CDR3 is 17 amino acids. Per germline, CDR1 MNHNY and CDR2 SVGAGI (reference sequence). The CDR3 nucleotides are TGTGCCAGCAGTTACCAGCGACAGGGTGTCTCTGGAAACACCATATATTTT. This codes for CASSYQRQGVSGNTIYF.

This clonotype has a count of ten or more. The chain is built from TRBV11-3 and TRBJ2-1; 10 bases align to TRBD1. The CDR3 is 15 amino acids. Germline CDR1 is SGHNT and CDR2 is YENEEA. The V gene end was trimmed by 4 bases and the J gene end by 9 bases; junction bases not matched to a gene: 9. The CDR3 region is CASSSRDRGVGEQFF. CDR3 coding DNA: TGTGCCAGCAGCTCCCGGGACAGGGGTGTCGGTGAGCAGTTCTTC.

In this sample, this clonotype turned up many times. This rearrangement joins TRBV2 to TRBJ1-5; no reliable D call. Germline assignment: CDR1 SNHLY and CDR2 FYNNEI. The CDR3 consists of 13 residues. V was trimmed by 7 bases and J by 7 bases, leaving 14 bases between them. The CDR3 bases are TGTGCCAGCATGAGGCTACCGGGGCAGCCCCAGCATTTT. Translation gives CASMRLPGQPQHF.

Comment on this clonotype: A clone one base away is much larger, so this may be a read error. V is TRBV6-8 and J is TRBJ1-5; D remains ambiguous. Germline assignment: CDR1 MNHGY and CDR2 SAAAGT. There are 14 residues in the CDR3. CDR3: CAGSYETGNQPQHF. The CDR3, as DNA: TGTGCCGGCAGTTACGAAACTGGCAATCAGCCCCAGCATTTT.

This clonotype was detected many times. The chain's CDR3 is CSASITGPAEDEQFF. The CDR3, as DNA: TGCAGTGCTAGTATAACGGGACCCGCTGAGGATGAGCAGTTCTTC. V gene TRBV20-1 combines with J gene TRBJ2-1; D assignment may be TRBD1 or TRBD2 (5 bases each). Germline loops: CDR1 DFQATT, CDR2 SNEGSKA (reference sequence). Trimming stripped 3 bases from V and 8 bases from J, with 20 bases between. CDR3 size: 15 residues.

The chain employs TRBV6-2 or TRBV6-3 and TRBJ2-2; unclear D gene. CDR1 MNHEY and CDR2 SVGEGT come from the germline V gene. The CDR3 runs to 14 residues. V lost 5 bases and J lost 4, with 11 bases in between. The CDR3 loop reads CASSPGEVTGELFF. CDR3 nucleotides: TGTGCCAGCAGTCCCGGAGAAGTCACCGGGGAGCTGTTTTTT.

In this sample, this clonotype turned up many times. The chain links TRBV30 to TRBJ1-5, with no clear D. The CDR3 loop spans 14 amino acids. Looked up from germline, CDR1 is GTSNPN and CDR2 is SVGIG (reference sequence). Trimming pared 1 base from V and 2 bases from J, leaving 9 bases between. The CDR3 protein is CAWSGARGNQPQHF. The DNA for the CDR3 is TGTGCCTGGAGTGGGGCTCGGGGCAATCAGCCCCAGCATTTT.